The source of this T cell receptor beta chain is a study of shared clonotypes between healthy human individuals. In the sorted-subset replicate PCRs, roughly 210 ng DNA, roughly 29,000 T cell genomes, was used. TCRdb's copy holds only in-frame clones and misses some; the assay was immunoSEQ multiplex PCR. This table has about 2 million clones, around 96% appearing once. CD45RO-negative, CCR7-positively selected cells formed the naive CD8 fraction, excluding terminally differentiated effector memory CD45RA+ cells. The donors were adults (healthy and HIV-negative) with no recent acute infections or vaccinations. The donors, all of them Caucasian adults, lived in Nashville, Tennessee. The sample was naive CD8+ T cells sorted from blood. This receptor was identified in a man between 18 and 29 years old in good health.

This CDR3 is CASTWTGNEQYF. The CDR3 DNA is TGCGCCAGCACCTGGACAGGAAACGAGCAGTACTTC. This rearrangement joins TRBV10-2 to TRBJ2-7, with 7 bases matching TRBD1. The germline V gene encodes CDR1 WSHSY and CDR2 SAAADI. This CDR3 is 12 amino acids long. The ends lost 7 bases at V and 5 bases at J; junction bases unmatched: 5.